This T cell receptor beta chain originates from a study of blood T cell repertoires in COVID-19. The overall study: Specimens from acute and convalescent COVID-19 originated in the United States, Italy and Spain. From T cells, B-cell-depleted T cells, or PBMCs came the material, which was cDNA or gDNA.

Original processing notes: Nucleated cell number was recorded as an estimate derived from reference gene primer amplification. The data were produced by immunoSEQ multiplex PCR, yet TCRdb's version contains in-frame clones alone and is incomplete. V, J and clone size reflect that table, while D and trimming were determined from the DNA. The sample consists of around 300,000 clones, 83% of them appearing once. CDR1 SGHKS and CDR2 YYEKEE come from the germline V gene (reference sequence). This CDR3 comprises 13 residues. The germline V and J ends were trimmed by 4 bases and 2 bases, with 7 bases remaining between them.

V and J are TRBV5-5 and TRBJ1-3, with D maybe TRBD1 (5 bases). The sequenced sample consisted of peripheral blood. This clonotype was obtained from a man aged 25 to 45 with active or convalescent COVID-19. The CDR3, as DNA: TGTGCCAGCAGCGCGGGGGCTGGAAACACCATATATTTT. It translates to CASSAGAGNTIYF.